This entry describes one TCR beta chain. The sample comes from a study of shared clonotypes between healthy human individuals. Assay used: immunoSEQ multiplex PCR; TCRdb lists only in-frame clones, some missing. The table lists some 800,000 clones, around 93% of them singletons. Naive CD8 cells, CD45RO-negative and positively selected for CCR7, excluded terminally differentiated effector memory CD45RA+ cells. Germline V CDR1 and CDR2: MDHEN, SYDVKM. The V end lost 7 bases, the J end lost 4 bases, and 20 bases lay between the germline ends. This CDR3 is 15 amino acids long. V is TRBV28 and J is TRBJ2-7; possibly TRBD1 for D (5 bases). This TCR was recovered from a man aged 25 to 45 in good health. Sequences were obtained from naive CD8+ T cells sorted from blood. CDR3 nucleotide sequence: TGTGCCAGCACGCCCAGGACAATTGGATGGTACGAGCAGTACTTC. Its protein product is CASTPRTIGWYEQYF.